One T cell receptor beta chain is described in this entry. Its specificity is unknown. This sample was taken from a study of CD8+ T cells in alopecia areata. General study results and limits: Lesional scalp exceeded normal scalp in clonality, especially in alopecia totalis/universalis.

This CDR3 is built from 14 residues. The germline gives CDR1 SGHDN, CDR2 FVKESK. Trimming removed 2 bases at V and 1 base at J, with 8 bases between. Sequencing relied on a cDNA template that was reverse transcribed from extracted RNA. TCRdb's copy holds only in-frame clones and misses some; the assay was immunoSEQ multiplex PCR. The repertoire consists of 250,000 or so clones, with roughly two thirds occurring once and the leading ten covering approximately 1.2%. Using a FACSAria, the CD4+ and CD8+ T cells were sorted from the PBMCs. The rearrangement uses TRBV14 and TRBJ2-5; D is unresolved. The sequenced sample was CD4+ T cells sorted from blood, obtained at week 0. The TCR originated in a human donor with alopecia areata. This CDR3 is CASSQIQLQETQYF. As DNA, the CDR3 is TGTGCCAGCAGCCAAATCCAGCTCCAAGAGACCCAGTACTTC.